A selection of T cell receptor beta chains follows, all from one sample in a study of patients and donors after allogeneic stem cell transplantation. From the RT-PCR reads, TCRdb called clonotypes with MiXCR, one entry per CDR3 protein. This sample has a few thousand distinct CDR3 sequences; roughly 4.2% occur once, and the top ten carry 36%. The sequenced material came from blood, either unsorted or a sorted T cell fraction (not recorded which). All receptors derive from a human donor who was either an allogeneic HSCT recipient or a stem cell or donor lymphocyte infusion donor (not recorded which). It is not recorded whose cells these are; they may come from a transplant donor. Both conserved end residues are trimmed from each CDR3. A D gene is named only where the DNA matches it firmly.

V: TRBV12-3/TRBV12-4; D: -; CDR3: ASSPAGPPRDSPLH
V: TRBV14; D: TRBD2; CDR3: ASRGLAGVIKS
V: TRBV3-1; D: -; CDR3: ASSQGGLYEQY
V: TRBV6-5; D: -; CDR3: ASSYPGTGELF
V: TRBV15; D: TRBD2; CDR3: ATSRGTSGQETQY
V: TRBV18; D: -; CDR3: ASSLRETANYGYT
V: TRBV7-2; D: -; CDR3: ASSLGGVMDYGYT
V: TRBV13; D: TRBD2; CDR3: ASSRRTSGQETQY
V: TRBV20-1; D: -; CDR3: SASPAVGGDDNYT
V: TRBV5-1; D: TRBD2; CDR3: ASSLGRESYEQY
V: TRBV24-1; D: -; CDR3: ATSDGLTGEVIDTQY
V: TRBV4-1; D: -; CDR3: ASSQDLGRQETQY
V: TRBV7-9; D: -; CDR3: ASSLLSTSYGYT
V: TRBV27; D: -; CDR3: ASSLSTVSNSPLH
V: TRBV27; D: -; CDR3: ASSLYGAGLYNEQF
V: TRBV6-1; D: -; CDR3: ASSEYLTGDAYGYT
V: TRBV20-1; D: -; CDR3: SAPQGVNTEAF
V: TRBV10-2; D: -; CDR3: ASSESISGTTEAF
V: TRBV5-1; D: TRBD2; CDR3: ASSSIAGPTYEQY
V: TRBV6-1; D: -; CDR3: ASRTLNSNQPQH
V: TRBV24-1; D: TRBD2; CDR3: ATSARENLQETQY
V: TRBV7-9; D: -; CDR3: ASSLYEADFLGYT
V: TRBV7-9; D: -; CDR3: ASSGWVEF
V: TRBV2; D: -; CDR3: ASSPDIGDYT
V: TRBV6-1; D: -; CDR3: ASTKPRLRENTIY
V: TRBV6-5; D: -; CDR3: ASSTSYEQY
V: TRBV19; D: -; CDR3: ASSRAHTPNQPQH
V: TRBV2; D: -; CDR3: ASSAWSGTSGGYT
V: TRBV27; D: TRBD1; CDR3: ASSWEGAAGYT
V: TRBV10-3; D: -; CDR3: AISESRSDTGELF
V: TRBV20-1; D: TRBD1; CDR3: SAYRGQLFYEQY
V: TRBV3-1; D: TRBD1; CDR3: ASSQDGTGNSPLH
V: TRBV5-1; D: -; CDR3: ASSFRSGLAYNEQF
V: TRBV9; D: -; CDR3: ASSARQAILTDTQY
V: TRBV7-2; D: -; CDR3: ASSLAHKETQY
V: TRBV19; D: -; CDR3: ANRAGALGETQY
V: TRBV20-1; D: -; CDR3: SARDFIGGHQETQY
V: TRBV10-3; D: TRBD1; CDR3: AISETGGNQPQH
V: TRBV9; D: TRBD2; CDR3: ASSVEGGTQY
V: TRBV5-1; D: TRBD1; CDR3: ASSLAKRGTGVTDTQY
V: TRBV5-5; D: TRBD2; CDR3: ATIPAPGLAGVGEQY